The clone carrying this T cell receptor beta chain was observed once. V lost 5 bases to trimming and J lost 1 base, with 11 bases between them. CDR1 is MNHEY and CDR2 is SMNVEV in the germline V gene (reference sequence). This CDR3 spans 14 amino acids. These data originate in a study of T cell changes during pregnancy in multiple sclerosis. The repertoire was sequenced with immunoSEQ multiplex PCR; TCRdb's copy has only in-frame clones and lacks some. The sample comprises around 40,000 clones, 75% to 95% of which are singletons, and approximately 0.49% rests with the top ten. The TCR originated in a female donor in good health, enrolled as a control in a pregnancy study. Source: CD4+ T cells from peripheral blood mononuclear cells, taken in the first trimester of pregnancy. The chain uses TRBV27 and TRBJ1-1, with D unresolved. The DNA for the CDR3 is TGTGCCAGCAGTATCGCGGGTTGGAACACTGAAGCTTTCTTT. Protein sequence: CASSIAGWNTEAFF.